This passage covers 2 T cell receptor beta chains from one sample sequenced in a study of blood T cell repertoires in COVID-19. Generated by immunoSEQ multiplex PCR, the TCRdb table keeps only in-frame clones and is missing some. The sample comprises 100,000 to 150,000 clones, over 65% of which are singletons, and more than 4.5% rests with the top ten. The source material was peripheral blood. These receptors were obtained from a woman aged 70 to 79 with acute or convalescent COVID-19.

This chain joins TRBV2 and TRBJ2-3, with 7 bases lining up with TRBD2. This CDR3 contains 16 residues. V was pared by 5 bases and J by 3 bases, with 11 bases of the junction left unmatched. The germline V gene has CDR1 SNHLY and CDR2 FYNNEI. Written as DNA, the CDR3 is TGTGCCAGCAGTTCCCTCCGGCGGGGGTGGACAGATACGCAGTATTTT. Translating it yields CASSSLRRGWTDTQYF.

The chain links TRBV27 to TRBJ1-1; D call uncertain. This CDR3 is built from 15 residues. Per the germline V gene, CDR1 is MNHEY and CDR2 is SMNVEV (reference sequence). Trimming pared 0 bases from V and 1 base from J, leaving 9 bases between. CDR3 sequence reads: CASSLSFRGNTEAFF. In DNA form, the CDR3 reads TGTGCCAGCAGTTTATCGTTTCGGGGGAACACTGAAGCTTTCTTT.